Described below is a single TCR beta chain sequence and its context. The antigen remains undetermined. The PCR contained 60 Vbeta and 13 Jbeta primers. Assay used: immunoSEQ multiplex PCR; TCRdb lists only in-frame clones, some missing. The sample records over 150,000 clones, around 69% being singletons. The data were taken from a study of cytomegalovirus exposure and HLA in healthy donors. Points from the study as a whole: Across HLA loci, a later analysis found differing TCR association rates, with DRB1 most and HLA-C fewest. Most of the CMV-associated TCR beta chains (in a later analysis) appeared to be HLA-restricted. As a later analysis showed, several of the most significant clusters appeared to be linked to common viral pathogens.

The source of this sequence is a woman aged 30 to 39 in good health and CMV-seronegative. The sample consisted of PBMCs.

The CDR3 coding sequence is TGTGCCAGCAGGGCCAGCGGGGGCACAGATACGCAGTATTTT. It specifies CASRASGGTDTQYF. This rearrangement joins TRBV2 to TRBJ2-3, with 7 bases aligning to TRBD2. V was clipped by 6 bases and J by 1 base; unmatched bases: 4. From germline, CDR1 is SNHLY and CDR2 FYNNEI. The CDR3 is 14 amino acids.